This is a list of T cell receptor beta chains from one sample in a study of CD8 T cells in ankylosing spondylitis. TCRdb re-derived calls from the 5' RACE reads in MiXCR, one entry per CDR3 protein. This table holds 150,000 to 200,000 distinct CDR3 sequences, around a tenth found once. Material for sequencing was blood, either unsorted or a sorted T cell fraction (not recorded which). These receptors all come from a male donor with ankylosing spondylitis or in good health (not recorded which). The CDR3 runs from the conserved cysteine through the conserved F or W. D genes are given only for firm matches. A clone size is listed for some rows: how often the clone was seen (once, few, many), or a class if it is expanded.

D gene	CDR3 length	V gene	clone size	J gene	CDR3 DNA	CDR3 protein
TRBD1	16	TRBV6-2/TRBV6-3	-	TRBJ2-1	TGTGCCAGCAGTTTCGACGGGACAGGGGCCTACAATGAGCAGTTCTTC	CASSFDGTGAYNEQFF
TRBD1	16	TRBV25-1	many	TRBJ1-1	TGTGCCAGCAGTGATCACGGACAGGGGGGTGCCACTGAAGCTTTCTTT	CASSDHGQGGATEAFF
-	13	TRBV2	many	TRBJ1-4	TGTGCCAGCATGGGGGGTATATCTGAAAAACTGTTTTTT	CASMGGISEKLFF
TRBD1	15	TRBV5-1	once	TRBJ1-5	TGCGCCAGCAGCTTGGCAGGACAGGGGACCCAGCCCCAGCATTTT	CASSLAGQGTQPQHF
-	16	TRBV3-1	-	TRBJ2-7	TGTGCCAGCAGCCCTAGGCATCTGACAGGCTCCTACGAGCAGTACTTC	CASSPRHLTGSYEQYF
TRBD1	15	TRBV10-3	many	TRBJ2-1	TGTGCCATCACCGAACAGGGGCAGGCTTACAATGAGCAGTTCTTC	CAITEQGQAYNEQFF
-	18	TRBV10-2	many	TRBJ1-5	TGCGCCAGCAGTGAGTCCAGGTCGGCAGGAACAGTTAATCAGCCCCAGCATTTT	CASSESRSAGTVNQPQHF
-	12	TRBV5-1	many	TRBJ2-3	TGCGCCAGCAGCTTATTCCCAGATACGCAGTATTTT	CASSLFPDTQYF
-	15	TRBV29-1	-	TRBJ2-1	TGCAGCGTTGAAGACAGGGGAGGGACCTACAATGAGCAGTTCTTC	CSVEDRGGTYNEQFF
TRBD1	16	TRBV13	few	TRBJ1-2	TGTGCCAGCAGCTCGGAGGGACAGGGGGTTAACTATGGCTACACCTTC	CASSSEGQGVNYGYTF
-	16	TRBV19	few	TRBJ2-1	TGTGCCAGTAGTATAGGGGGTGTAGTCACAAGCGATGAGCAGTTCTTC	CASSIGGVVTSDEQFF
-	13	TRBV25-1	many	TRBJ2-5	TGTGCCAGCAGTAGGAGCGGGCAAGAGACCCAGTACTTC	CASSRSGQETQYF
-	16	TRBV5-5	-	TRBJ2-2	TGTGCCAGCACTCGGGCGGGGACAGTGATTACCGGGGAGCTGTTTTTT	CASTRAGTVITGELFF
-	17	TRBV5-1	-	TRBJ2-1	TGCGCCAGCAGCTCTATGGTAGGAGGGGGCGCCGACAATGAGCAGTTCTTC	CASSSMVGGGADNEQFF
TRBD1	16	TRBV29-1	many	TRBJ2-7	TGCAGCGTTGCCCTTGGTGGACAGGGAACCTTCTACGAGCAGTACTTC	CSVALGGQGTFYEQYF
TRBD2	16	TRBV27	many	TRBJ2-1	TGTGCCAGCGGGGAAATAGCGGGAGGGCCCACCAATGAGCAGTTCTTC	CASGEIAGGPTNEQFF
-	15	TRBV7-2	many	TRBJ2-5	TGTGCCAGCAGCTCTTGGACTAGGGGGAGGGAGACCCAGTACTTC	CASSSWTRGRETQYF
TRBD2	13	TRBV5-1	-	TRBJ2-5	TGCGCCAGCAAGATAGCGGGGCAAGAGACCCAGTACTTC	CASKIAGQETQYF
-	14	TRBV20-1	many	TRBJ2-5	TGCAGTGTCGGGGCGGGGGCGATCCAAGAGACCCAGTACTTC	CSVGAGAIQETQYF
-	14	TRBV2	few	TRBJ2-1	TGTGCCAGCCAGTTAACGAGCTCCTACAATGAGCAGTTCTTC	CASQLTSSYNEQFF
TRBD1	16	TRBV5-1	many	TRBJ2-2	TGCGCCAGCAGCTCTCCGGACAGGGAACGCACCGGGGAGCTGTTTTTT	CASSSPDRERTGELFF
-	13	TRBV29-1	many	TRBJ2-7	TGCAGCGTTGTTAAGGCAGGACCTAGGGAGCAGTACTTC	CSVVKAGPREQYF
-	13	TRBV20-1	-	TRBJ1-6	TGCAGTGCTAGAGATGGCGGAACGGCACCCCTCCACTTT	CSARDGGTAPLHF
-	13	TRBV20-1	many	TRBJ2-3	TGCAGTGCTAGGATACTCCGCACAGATACGCAGTATTTT	CSARILRTDTQYF
-	13	TRBV7-9	-	TRBJ2-1	TGTGCCAGCAGCTTAGAGGGAGGCGATGAGCAGTTCTTC	CASSLEGGDEQFF
TRBD1	17	TRBV5-1	many	TRBJ2-7	TGCGCCAGCAGCTGGGGCGGACAGGGGGCAACGAACCACGAGCAGTACTTC	CASSWGGQGATNHEQYF
TRBD1	14	TRBV5-5	-	TRBJ1-1	TGTGCCAGCAGGGGGCGACAGGGGGCTCCTGAAGCTTTCTTT	CASRGRQGAPEAFF
TRBD1	15	TRBV4-3	few	TRBJ1-2	TGCGCCAGCAGCCAAGAGGATCGGGACAGGGATGGCTACACCTTC	CASSQEDRDRDGYTF
-	12	TRBV20-1	many	TRBJ2-7	TGCAGTGCTAAAGGGAGCTCCTACGAGCAGTACTTC	CSAKGSSYEQYF
-	12	TRBV18	-	TRBJ2-1	TGTGCCAGCTCACCAGGTGATAATGAGCAGTTCTTC	CASSPGDNEQFF
-	17	TRBV4-3	many	TRBJ2-3	TGCGCCAGCAGCCAAGCGATCGGCAACACTCGCCGGGATACGCAGTATTTT	CASSQAIGNTRRDTQYF
TRBD2	14	TRBV20-1	many	TRBJ2-7	TGCAGTGCTGAGACTAGCGGGAGAATGTACGAGCAGTACTTC	CSAETSGRMYEQYF
-	15	TRBV7-8	-	TRBJ1-4	TGTGCCAGCAGCCAGATAGGGGGGGAAAAAGAAAAACTGTTTTTT	CASSQIGGEKEKLFF
TRBD1	15	TRBV10-3	many	TRBJ1-6	TGTGCCATCAGTGGCGCGGGACAGGGAAGTTCACCCCTCCACTTT	CAISGAGQGSSPLHF
-	16	TRBV10-1	-	TRBJ2-6	TGCGCCAGCAGTGGAGGAGGGGGCTCTGGGGCCAACGTCCTGACTTTC	CASSGGGGSGANVLTF
-	12	TRBV29-1	many	TRBJ2-2	TGCAGCGTCGGACAAGGGCCCGGGGAGCTGTTTTTT	CSVGQGPGELFF
-	14	TRBV6-5	few	TRBJ2-5	TGTGCCAGCAGTTACCCAACGCTACCGGAGACCCAGTACTTC	CASSYPTLPETQYF
-	16	TRBV3-1	many	TRBJ1-2	TGTGCCAGCAGCCAACGGGGCCAGGACCGGCGCTATGGCTACACCTTC	CASSQRGQDRRYGYTF
-	15	TRBV5-6	many	TRBJ2-3	TGTGCCAGCAGCATAGGGACGGCAAGCACAGATACGCAGTATTTT	CASSIGTASTDTQYF
-	11	TRBV29-1	-	TRBJ2-1	TGCAGTTCCAGGGAATACAATGAGCAGTTCTTC	CSSREYNEQFF